This TCR beta chain was captured by sequencing in a study of OX40 agonist ivuxolimab in advanced cancers. The study's findings and limits: Relative to CD4+, CD8+ T cells held more expanded clones on average.

About this clone: What it binds is unknown.

TCRdb's copy holds only in-frame clones and misses some; the assay was immunoSEQ multiplex PCR. This table has 40,000 to 45,000 clones, more than 80% appearing once. This CDR3 is 12 amino acids long. From germline, CDR1 is MDHEN and CDR2 SYDVKM. J lost 7 bases, V lost 5 bases, and 0 bases had no gene match. The origin of this receptor is an adult with an advanced solid tumor such as melanoma, head and neck, liver or kidney cancer. The chain links TRBV28 to TRBJ1-3, with 9 bases identical to TRBD1. Sample: CD4+ or CD8+ T cells sorted from blood, taken in a trial of the OX40 agonist ivuxolimab. For the CDR3, the DNA is TGTGCCAGCAGTACAGGGGGCAACACCATATATTTT. Its translation is CASSTGGNTIYF.